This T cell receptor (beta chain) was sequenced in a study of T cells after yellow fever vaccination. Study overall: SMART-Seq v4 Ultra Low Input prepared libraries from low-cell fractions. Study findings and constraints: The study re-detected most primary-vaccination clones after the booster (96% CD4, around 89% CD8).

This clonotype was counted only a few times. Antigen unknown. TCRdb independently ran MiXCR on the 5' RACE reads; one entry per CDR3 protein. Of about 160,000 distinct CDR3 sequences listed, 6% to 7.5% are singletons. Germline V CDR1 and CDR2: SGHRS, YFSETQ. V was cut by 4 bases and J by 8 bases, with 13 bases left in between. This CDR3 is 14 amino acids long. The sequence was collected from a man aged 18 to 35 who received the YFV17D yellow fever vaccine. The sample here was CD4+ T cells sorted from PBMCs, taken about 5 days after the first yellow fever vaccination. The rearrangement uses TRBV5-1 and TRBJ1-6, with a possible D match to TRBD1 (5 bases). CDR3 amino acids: CASSATGEDSPLHF. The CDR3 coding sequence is TGCGCCAGCAGCGCAACAGGCGAGGATTCACCCCTCCACTTT.